The source of this TCR beta chain is a study of blood T cell repertoires in COVID-19. Turning to the study itself: The United States, Italy and Spain were the sources of the acute and convalescent COVID-19 samples. Nucleic acid was either cDNA or gDNA, and it came from T cells, B-cell-depleted T cells, or PBMCs.

Comment on this clone: One junction end disagrees with the germline gene, perhaps due to a read error.

The CDR3 consists of 15 residues. Germline CDR1 is MNHNS and CDR2 is SASEGT. As handled by the study authors: Amplification with reference gene primers provided the estimates of nucleated cell counts. Some clones are missing from TCRdb's copy, which holds only in-frame ones; the method was immunoSEQ multiplex PCR. The V and J calls and clone size are taken from that table; D and trimming were inferred from the DNA. The data contain under 95,000 clones, about nine tenths of them singletons. The chain couples TRBV6-1 to TRBJ2-2; D not certain. The receptor was derived from a woman aged 80 or older with acute or convalescent COVID-19. The sample consisted of peripheral blood. Here the CDR3 reads CASSKAFTNTGELFF. DNA for the CDR3: TGTGCCAGCAGTAAAGCCTTTACGAACACCGGGGAGCTGTTTTTT.